Below, 14 T cell receptor beta chains from the same sample are listed, as sequenced in a study of identical twins. TCRdb ran MiXCR on the 5' RACE reads and lists one entry per CDR3 protein. The data contain about 250,000 distinct CDR3 sequences, over 12% of them seen just once; the ten biggest clones take up approximately 9.3%. Sequencing was performed on memory (CD45RO+) T cells sorted from blood. The receptors were sampled from a woman under 30 in good health.

This chain uses TRBV25-1 with TRBJ2-3; a weak D match, TRBD2 (6 bases). This CDR3 has 16 amino acids. The ends were cut back, 3 bases at V and 1 base at J, with 14 bases in the middle. Germline values: CDR1 MGHDK, CDR2 SYGVNS. In DNA, the CDR3 is TGTGCCAGCAGTGACGTTGGGCGGGGACGCACAGATACGCAGTATTTT. This encodes CASSDVGRGRTDTQYF.

Relative to its sample, this clonotype is medium-sized. The chain joins TRBV5-1 to TRBJ2-2, with 8 nucleotides matching TRBD2. The CDR3 sequence is 17 residues long. The germline CDR1 and CDR2 sequences are SGHRS and YFSETQ. V was clipped by 6 bases and J by 4 bases; unmatched bases: 14. In nucleotides, the CDR3 is TGCGCCAGCACTGAGAGGAGAGCGGGGGCGCGCACCGGGGAGCTGTTTTTT. Translating gives CASTERRAGARTGELFF.

This clonotype came up once. This sequence joins TRBV7-2 and TRBJ1-1, with unresolved D. V was trimmed by 5 bases and J by 7 bases, leaving 17 bases between them. The CDR3 length is 14 residues. CDR1 is SGHTA and CDR2 is FQGNSA in the germline V gene. The CDR3 protein is CASSLRAPGVEAFF. CDR3 sequence (DNA): TGTGCCAGCAGCCTACGGGCACCCGGCGTTGAAGCTTTCTTT.

This clonotype appeared a few times. CDR3 in DNA: TGTGCCAGCAGCCCATCCGGGACAGGGGGCTGGGTCACTGAAGCTTTCTTT. Its protein product is CASSPSGTGGWVTEAFF. The rearrangement uses TRBV5-6 and TRBJ1-1, with 12 bases identical to TRBD1. Germline-derived CDR1 and CDR2 are SGHDT and YYEEEE. V dropped 4 bases and J dropped 4; count of bases not matched to a gene: 11. The CDR3 spans 17 residues.

The chain is built from TRBV3-1 and TRBJ2-5; D is uncertain. Per germline, CDR1 LGHDT and CDR2 YNNKEL (reference sequence). Trimming took 0 bases from V and 5 from J, leaving 10 bases between them. This CDR3 region has 14 residues. The CDR3 DNA reads TGTGCCAGCAGCCAAGAAGCTAGTAGGGAGACCCAGTACTTC. It translates to CASSQEASRETQYF.

In its sample, this clonotype was seen many times. The gene calls are TRBV5-1 and TRBJ2-5; 11 nucleotides line up with TRBD2. This CDR3 is 16 amino acids long. The V segment lost 0 bases and the J segment 2 bases; nucleotides outside the gene matches: 3. Germline V gene sequence: CDR1 SGHRS, CDR2 YFSETQ. The CDR3 region has the DNA TGCGCCAGCAGCTTGGGGCTAGCGGGGGGTCAAGAGACCCAGTACTTC. It is translated as CASSLGLAGGQETQYF.

The chain couples TRBV29-1 to TRBJ2-2; maybe TRBD1 (5 bases). V was pared by 0 bases and J by 8 bases, with 13 bases between. This CDR3 is built from 14 residues. Germline V gives CDR1 SQVTM, CDR2 ANQGSEA. CDR3 coding DNA: TGCAGCGTTGAAGATTTCCAGGGTGGGGGGGAGCTGTTTTTT. This translates into CSVEDFQGGGELFF.

The chain's CDR3 is CAISRTVDTGELFF. As DNA, the CDR3 is TGTGCCATCAGTAGGACAGTAGACACCGGGGAGCTGTTTTTT. The J gene is TRBJ2-2, the V gene TRBV10-3, with a possible D match to TRBD1 (6 bases). V was clipped by 5 bases and J by 3 bases, with 10 bases between them. Germline assignment: CDR1 ENHRY and CDR2 SYGVKD. This CDR3 is 14 amino acids long.

This clonotype was detected a few times. This chain joins TRBV29-1 and TRBJ1-2; unclear D gene. CDR3 length: 16 residues. V was pared by 0 bases and J by 3 bases, with 17 bases between. Germline CDR1 SQVTM, CDR2 ANQGSEA. The CDR3 here is CSVEDLGESLDYGYTF. The CDR3 DNA is TGCAGCGTTGAAGATCTCGGGGAAAGCTTGGACTATGGCTACACCTTC.

In its sample, this clonotype was seen a few times. The chain recombines TRBV7-9 with TRBJ2-1; 8 nucleotides match TRBD1. Looked up from germline, CDR1 is SEHNR and CDR2 is FQNEAQ (reference sequence). The CDR3 is 14 amino acids. Trimming at V came to 5 bases and at J to 10 bases, leaving 10 bases not matched to a gene. The CDR3 nucleotides are TGTGCCAGCAGCCCCGAGGACAGGGTGGGGGAGCAGTTCTTC. Its protein product is CASSPEDRVGEQFF.

The sample holds a few counts of this clonotype. V and J are TRBV6-4 and TRBJ2-3, with D possibly being TRBD2 (5 bases). Germline values: CDR1 MRHNA, CDR2 SNTAGT. V gave up 10 bases and J gave up 2 bases, with 19 bases separating them. The CDR3 has 15 residues. CDR3: CATSVREGATDTQYF. The CDR3 bases are TGTGCCACCTCAGTACGGGAAGGAGCCACAGATACGCAGTATTTT.

The chain employs TRBV10-3 and TRBJ1-4; D remains ambiguous. The germline CDR1 and CDR2 sequences are ENHRY and SYGVKD. Trimming cost V 0 bases and J 4 bases, with 12 bases left between them. The CDR3 is made up of 16 amino acids. CDR3 sequence: CAISESRELDNEKLFF. CDR3 DNA sequence: TGTGCCATCAGTGAGTCGAGGGAACTAGATAATGAAAAACTGTTTTTT.

This clonotype was picked up a small number of times. The rearrangement links TRBV6-2 or TRBV6-3 to TRBJ2-1, with 9 nucleotides matching TRBD1. The CDR3 contains 12 residues. CDR1 and CDR2 (germline): MNHEY, SVGEGT. V lost 8 bases and J lost 8; bases outside the gene matches: 4. The CDR3 bases are TGTGCCAGCGGGGACAGGGTTCATGAGCAGTTCTTC. Its protein is CASGDRVHEQFF.

In its sample, this clonotype was seen a few times. This chain uses TRBV6-5 with TRBJ1-2; D uncertain. V shed 2 bases and J shed 8 bases, with 15 bases lying between them. Looked up from germline, CDR1 is MNHEY and CDR2 is SVGAGI. The CDR3 is made up of 14 amino acids. Written as DNA, the CDR3 is TGTGCCAGCAGTTACCGAGCCGACGAGAGGGGCTACACCTTC. This sequence encodes CASSYRADERGYTF.